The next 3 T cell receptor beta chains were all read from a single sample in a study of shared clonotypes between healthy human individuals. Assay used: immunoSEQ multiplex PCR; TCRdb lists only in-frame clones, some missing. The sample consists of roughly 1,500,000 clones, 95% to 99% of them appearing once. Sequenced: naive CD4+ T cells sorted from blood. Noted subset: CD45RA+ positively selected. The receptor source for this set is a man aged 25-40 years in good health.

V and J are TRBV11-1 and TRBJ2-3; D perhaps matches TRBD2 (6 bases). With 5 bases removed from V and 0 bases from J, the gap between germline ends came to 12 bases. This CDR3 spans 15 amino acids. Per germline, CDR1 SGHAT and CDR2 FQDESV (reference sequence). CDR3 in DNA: TGTGCCAGCAGCCTGGGGACTCATAGCACAGATACGCAGTATTTT. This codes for CASSLGTHSTDTQYF.

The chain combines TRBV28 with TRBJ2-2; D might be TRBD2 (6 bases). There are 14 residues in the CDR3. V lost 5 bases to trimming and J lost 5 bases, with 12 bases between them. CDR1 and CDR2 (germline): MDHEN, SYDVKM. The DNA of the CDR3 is TGTGCCAGCAGTCGGGAGTTGATAACCGGGGAGCTGTTTTTT. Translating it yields CASSRELITGELFF.

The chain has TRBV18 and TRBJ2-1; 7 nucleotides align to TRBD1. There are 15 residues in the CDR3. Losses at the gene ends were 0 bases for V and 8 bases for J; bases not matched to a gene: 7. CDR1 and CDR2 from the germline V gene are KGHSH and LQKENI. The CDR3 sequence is CASSPPPRGMYEQFF. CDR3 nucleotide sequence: TGTGCCAGCTCACCACCTCCCAGGGGGATGTATGAGCAGTTCTTC.